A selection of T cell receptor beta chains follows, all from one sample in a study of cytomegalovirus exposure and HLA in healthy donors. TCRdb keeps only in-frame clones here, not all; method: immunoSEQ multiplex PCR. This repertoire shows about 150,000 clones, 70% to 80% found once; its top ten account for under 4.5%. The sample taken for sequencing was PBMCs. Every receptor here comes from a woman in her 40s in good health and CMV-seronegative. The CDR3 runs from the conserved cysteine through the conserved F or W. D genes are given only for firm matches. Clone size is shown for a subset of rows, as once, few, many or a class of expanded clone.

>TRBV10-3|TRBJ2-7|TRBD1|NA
CAISQDRANPYEQYF
TGTGCCATCAGCCAGGACAGGGCAAACCCCTACGAGCAGTACTTC
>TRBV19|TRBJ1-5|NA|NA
CASTPLGNNQPQHF
TGTGCCAGTACCCCCCTAGGAAACAATCAGCCCCAGCATTTT
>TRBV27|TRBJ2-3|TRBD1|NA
CASNSGTGHTDTQYF
TGTGCCAGCAATTCGGGGACAGGGCACACAGATACGCAGTATTTT
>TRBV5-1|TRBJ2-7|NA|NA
CASSQDSPYEQYF
TGCGCCAGTTCACAGGATTCCCCCTACGAGCAGTACTTC
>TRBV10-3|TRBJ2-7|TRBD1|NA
CAIRPWTGDAYEQYF
TGTGCCATCAGACCATGGACAGGGGACGCGTACGAGCAGTACTTC
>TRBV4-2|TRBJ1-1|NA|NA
CASSQDPVRGTEAFF
TGTGCCAGCAGCCAAGACCCAGTGAGGGGGACTGAAGCTTTCTTT
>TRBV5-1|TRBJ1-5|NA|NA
CASKTSPENQPQHF
TGCGCCAGTAAGACTTCCCCCGAGAATCAGCCCCAGCATTTT
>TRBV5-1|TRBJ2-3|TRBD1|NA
CASSPRDRELTQYF
TGCGCCAGCAGCCCCCGGGACAGGGAATTGACGCAGTATTTT
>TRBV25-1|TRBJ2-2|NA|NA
CASSEWGRTQTGELFF
TGTGCCAGCAGTGAATGGGGGAGGACTCAAACCGGGGAGCTGTTTTTT
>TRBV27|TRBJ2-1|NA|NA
CASSLRRGGAIYNEQFF
TGTGCCAGCAGTTTAAGGAGGGGGGGGGCCATCTACAATGAGCAGTTCTTC
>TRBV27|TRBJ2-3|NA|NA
CASSPPPHIPPRYF
TGTGCCAGCAGTCCCCCCCCACATATCCCCCCCCGGTATTTT
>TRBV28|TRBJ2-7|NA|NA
CASKQGSYEQYF
TGTGCCAGCAAACAGGGATCCTACGAGCAGTACTTC
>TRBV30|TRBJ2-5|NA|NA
CAWSAGLGRFQETQYF
TGTGCCTGGAGTGCAGGCCTCGGTCGGTTCCAAGAGACCCAGTACTTC
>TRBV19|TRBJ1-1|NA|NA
CASSIWGVSTEAFF
TGTGCCAGTAGTATTTGGGGGGTGAGCACTGAAGCTTTCTTT
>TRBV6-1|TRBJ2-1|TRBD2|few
CASGSILAGSNEQFF
TGTGCCAGCGGATCGATACTAGCGGGTTCCAATGAGCAGTTCTTC
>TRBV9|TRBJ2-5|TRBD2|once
CASSPLAGGAGKTQYF
TGTGCCAGCAGCCCCTTGGCGGGGGGGGCCGGAAAGACCCAGTACTTC
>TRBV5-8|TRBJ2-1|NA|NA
CASSYGLEQFF
TGTGCCAGCAGCTACGGACTTGAGCAGTTCTTC
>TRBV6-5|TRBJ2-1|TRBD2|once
CASSPASGSGHEQFF
TGTGCCAGCAGCCCCGCTAGCGGGAGTGGCCATGAGCAGTTCTTC
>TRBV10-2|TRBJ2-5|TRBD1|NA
CASRKTGDETQYF
TGCGCCAGCAGGAAGACAGGGGACGAGACCCAGTACTTC
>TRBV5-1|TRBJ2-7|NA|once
CASSAGQSLIYEQYF
TGCGCCAGCAGCGCGGGACAGAGTCTGATCTACGAGCAGTACTTC
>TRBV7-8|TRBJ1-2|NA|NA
CASSLEPRDYGYTF
TGTGCCAGCAGCTTAGAACCCCGGGACTATGGCTACACCTTC
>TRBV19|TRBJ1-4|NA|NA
CASSITRRGDEKLFF
TGTGCCAGTAGTATTACCCGACGGGGGGATGAAAAACTGTTTTTT
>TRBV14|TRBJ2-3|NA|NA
CASSPGHSSTDTQYF
TGTGCCAGCAGCCCGGGACATTCTAGCACAGATACGCAGTATTTT
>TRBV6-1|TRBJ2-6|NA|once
CASSQTGSGANVLTF
TGTGCCAGCAGTCAAACAGGGTCTGGGGCCAACGTCCTGACTTTC
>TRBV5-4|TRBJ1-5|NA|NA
CASSVNSGSQHF
TGTGCCAGCAGCGTGAACTCCGGGAGCCAGCATTTT
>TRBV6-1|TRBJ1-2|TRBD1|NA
CASFNIGQGSYGYTF
TGTGCCAGCTTCAATATCGGACAGGGAAGCTATGGCTACACCTTC
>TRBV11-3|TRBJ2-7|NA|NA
CASSLPGGGGWASYEQYF
TGTGCCAGCAGCTTACCCGGGGGAGGAGGATGGGCCTCCTACGAGCAGTACTTC
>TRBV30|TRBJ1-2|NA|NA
CASDRGTF
TGTGCCAGCGATAGGGGGACCTTC
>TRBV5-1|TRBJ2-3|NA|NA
CASSLAGDTQYF
TGCGCCAGCAGCTTGGCAGGAGATACGCAGTATTTT
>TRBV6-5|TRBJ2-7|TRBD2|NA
CATLAGPTSYEQYF
TGTGCCACCCTAGCGGGGCCAACCTCCTACGAGCAGTACTTC
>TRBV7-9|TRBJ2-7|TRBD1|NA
CTSSLPDRPYEQYF
TGTACCAGCAGCCTCCCGGACAGGCCCTACGAGCAGTACTTC
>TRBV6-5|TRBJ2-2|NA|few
CASSYSRGRTGELFF
TGTGCCAGCAGTTACTCCCGGGGTAGGACCGGGGAGCTGTTTTTT
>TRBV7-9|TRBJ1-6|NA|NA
CASSLAALGPNSPLHF
TGTGCCAGCAGCTTAGCGGCCCTGGGGCCCAATTCACCCCTCCACTTT
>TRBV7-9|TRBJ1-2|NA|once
CSSSLQGDGYTF
TGTTCCAGCAGCTTGCAGGGCGATGGCTACACCTTC
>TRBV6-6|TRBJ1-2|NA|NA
CASSYSRDPATYGYTF
TGTGCCAGCAGTTACTCGCGGGACCCTGCTACCTATGGCTACACCTTC
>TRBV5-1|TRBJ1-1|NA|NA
CASSYTGNTEAFF
TGCGCCAGCAGCTACACAGGAAACACTGAAGCTTTCTTT
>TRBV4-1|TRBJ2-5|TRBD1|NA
CASSLTGAKGETQYF
TGCGCCAGCAGTCTCACAGGGGCGAAGGGCGAGACCCAGTACTTC
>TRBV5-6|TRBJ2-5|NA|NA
CASSRQETQYF
TGTGCCAGCAGCCGTCAAGAGACCCAGTACTTC
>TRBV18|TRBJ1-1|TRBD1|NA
CASSQQGSPTEAFF
TGTGCCAGCTCACAACAGGGGAGTCCCACTGAAGCTTTCTTT
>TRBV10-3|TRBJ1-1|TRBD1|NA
CAISVVTGDTEAFF
TGTGCCATCAGTGTAGTGACAGGGGATACTGAAGCTTTCTTT
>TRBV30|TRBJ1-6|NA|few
CAWSFNSPLHF
TGTGCCTGGAGCTTTAATTCACCCCTCCACTTT
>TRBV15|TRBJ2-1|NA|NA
CATSPYVLPANEQFF
TGTGCCACCAGCCCCTACGTTCTTCCCGCCAATGAGCAGTTCTTC
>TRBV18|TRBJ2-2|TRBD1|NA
CASSPLGQGRAGELFF
TGTGCCAGCTCACCCCTCGGACAGGGAAGGGCCGGGGAGCTGTTTTTT
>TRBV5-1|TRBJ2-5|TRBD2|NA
CASSPGTSGGETQYF
TGCGCCAGCAGCCCGGGGACTAGCGGGGGGGAGACCCAGTACTTC